These 17 T cell receptor beta chains were sequenced from one sample in a study of identical twins. MiXCR, applied by TCRdb to the 5' RACE reads, yields one record per CDR3 protein. The table has roughly 720,000 distinct CDR3 sequences, about 20% seen once. The same specimen was also included in a second study, on T cells expressing NK-cell markers.

The sample consisted of PBMCs. All receptors come from a woman aged 18-29 years in good health.

This clonotype has a handful of counts. The chain uses TRBV29-1 and TRBJ2-7; 10 bases are a match to TRBD2. The CDR3 runs to 14 residues. Trimming removed 7 bases from V and 6 bases from J; junction bases left unmatched: 12. Germline-derived CDR1 and CDR2 are SQVTM and ANQGSEA. CDR3 sequence reads: CSAPRAGGRCEQYF. As DNA, the CDR3 is TGCAGCGCCCCGCGAGCGGGAGGGCGATGCGAGCAGTACTTC.

This clonotype was detected many times. V gene TRBV20-1 combines with J gene TRBJ1-1; D is ambiguous. The V and J ends lost 0 bases and 2 bases respectively, with 7 bases between them. The germline V gene encodes CDR1 DFQATT and CDR2 SNEGSKA (reference sequence). The CDR3 has 13 residues. CDR3 amino acids: CSARDGGNTEAFF. The CDR3 DNA sequence: TGCAGTGCTAGAGATGGAGGAAACACTGAAGCTTTCTTT.

This clonotype showed up just a few times. The chain links TRBV30 to TRBJ1-2, with D uncertain. There are 14 residues in the CDR3. V lost 0 bases to trimming and J lost 6 bases, with 14 bases between them. Germline CDR1 GTSNPN, CDR2 SVGIG (reference sequence). This CDR3 reads CAWSVLTAYDGYTF. CDR3 DNA: TGTGCCTGGAGTGTACTGACGGCTTATGATGGCTACACCTTC.

This clonotype was seen a few times. The chain couples TRBV11-2 to TRBJ2-7; no clear D. Germline CDR1 SGHAT, CDR2 FQNNGV. V lost 1 base and J 6 bases, leaving 10 bases between the germline ends. CDR3 size: 13 residues. The CDR3, as DNA: TGTGCCAGCAGCTTAGGCTCGTCGACCGAGCAGTACTTC. Encoded protein: CASSLGSSTEQYF. The variable domain in full, completed from reference TRBV11-2 and TRBJ2-7, reads EAGVAQSPRYKIIEKRQSVAFWCNPISGHATLYWYQQILGQGPKLLIQFQNNGVVDDSQLPKDRFSAERLKGVDSTLKIQPAKLEDSAVYLCASSLGSSTEQYFGPGTRLTVT.

This clonotype was counted between two and nine times. V and J are TRBV7-6 and TRBJ1-1; 7 bases fit TRBD1. With 2 bases clipped from V and 2 bases from J, the junction kept 8 bases outside the gene matches. The CDR3 has 16 residues. Germline V gives CDR1 SGHVS, CDR2 FNYEAQ. CDR3 DNA: TGTGCCAGCAGCTTACGCCCTACAGGGGCAAACACTGAAGCTTTCTTT. Amino acids: CASSLRPTGANTEAFF.

This clonotype was picked up many times. This chain uses TRBV13 with TRBJ2-5; TRBD2 might be the D (6 bases). Germline V gives CDR1 PRHDT, CDR2 FYEKMQ (reference sequence). V was clipped by 3 bases and J by 1 base, with 9 bases between them. The length of the CDR3 is 14 residues. The CDR3 spells CASSFRELQETQYF. CDR3 sequence (DNA): TGTGCCAGCAGCTTCCGGGAGCTCCAAGAGACCCAGTACTTC.

The chain carries TRBV12-3 or TRBV12-4 and TRBJ1-6; D ambiguous. V lost 8 bases and J lost 9, with 11 bases in between. The CDR3 sequence is 12 residues long. This CDR3 reads CASCTRGSPLHF. In nucleotides, the CDR3 is TGTGCCAGCTGTACGCGGGGTTCACCCCTCCACTTT.

To note about this clonotype: This could be a read error, since a much larger clone is one nucleotide away. J is TRBJ2-7 and V is TRBV11-2; D gene ambiguous. Deletions cut 1 base from V and 2 bases from J, with 6 bases between. The CDR3 contains 13 residues. CDR1 is SGHAT, CDR2 FQNNGV, per germline. The DNA for the CDR3 is TGTGCCAGCAGCTTAGGGATCCCCTACGAGCAGTACTTC. It is translated as CASSLGIPYEQYF.

There are a few counts of this clonotype. Compared with germline, one end of the junction differs, possibly owing to a read error. This chain uses TRBV20-1 with TRBJ1-5; 7 bases are a match to TRBD1. The CDR3 runs 18 residues. Germline CDR1 is DFQATT and CDR2 is SNEGSKA (reference sequence). In DNA form, the CDR3 reads TGCAGTGCTCGAGACCCCAACAGGGGTAGGGGTATTTATCAGCCCCAGCATTTT. This translates into CSARDPNRGRGIYQPQHF.

This clonotype was observed once. The chain has TRBV11-2 and TRBJ2-5; D possibly corresponds to TRBD1 (5 bases). Per germline, CDR1 SGHAT and CDR2 FQNNGV. The CDR3 covers 15 residues. V was pared by 0 bases and J by 2 bases, with 10 bases between. CDR3 amino acids: CASSLDQGSQETQYF. The CDR3 DNA reads as TGTGCCAGCAGCTTAGACCAGGGTTCTCAAGAGACCCAGTACTTC. Full variable domain (remainder filled in from reference TRBV11-2 and TRBJ2-5): EAGVAQSPRYKIIEKRQSVAFWCNPISGHATLYWYQQILGQGPKLLIQFQNNGVVDDSQLPKDRFSAERLKGVDSTLKIQPAKLEDSAVYLCASSLDQGSQETQYFGPGTRLLVL.

This clonotype was seen only a few times. The CDR3 DNA follows: TGTGCCAGCAGTCTCCTCAAGAGGGAGACCCAGTACTTC. Its translation is CASSLLKRETQYF. The chain has TRBV12-3 or TRBV12-4 and TRBJ2-5; no firm D call. Trimming shortened V by 5 bases and J by 5 bases, and 12 bases separated the two germline ends. The CDR3 length is 13 residues.

The chain couples TRBV12-3 or TRBV12-4 to TRBJ2-1; possibly TRBD1 or TRBD2 for D (6 bases each). CDR3 size: 15 residues. The V end lost 6 bases, the J end lost 2 bases, and 14 bases lay between the germline ends. The CDR3 sequence is CASSPPRGPYNEQFF. CDR3 nucleotides: TGTGCCAGCAGCCCCCCCCGGGGGCCCTACAATGAGCAGTTCTTC.

This clonotype was found a few times. The rearrangement links TRBV2 to TRBJ1-1; D uncertain. Trimming pared 2 bases from V and 1 base from J, leaving 17 bases between. In germline, CDR1 is SNHLY, CDR2 FYNNEI. The CDR3 contains 17 residues. CDR3 in amino acids: CASSELGGRGKNTEAFF. CDR3 nucleotides: TGTGCCAGCAGTGAATTGGGAGGGCGAGGGAAGAACACTGAAGCTTTCTTT.

There are a few counts of this clonotype. The chain uses TRBV5-1 and TRBJ2-7; 7 positions agree with TRBD2. This CDR3 region has 14 residues. The V gene's germline CDR1 is SGHRS and CDR2 YFSETQ. Trimming cost V 4 bases and J 3 bases; bases outside gene matches: 7. The DNA for the CDR3 is TGCGCCAGCAGCAGACCCGGGACTAACTACGAGCAGTACTTC. This codes for CASSRPGTNYEQYF. Based on the CDR3 plus reference TRBV5-1 and TRBJ2-7, the full variable domain is KAGVTQTPRYLIKTRGQQVTLSCSPISGHRSVSWYQQTPGQGLQFLFEYFSETQRNKGNFPGRFSGRQFSNSRSEMNVSTLELGDSALYLCASSRPGTNYEQYFGPGTRLTVT.

There are a few counts of this clonotype. V gene TRBV12-3 or TRBV12-4 combines with J gene TRBJ2-4; no firm D call. The CDR3 extends over 12 amino acids. V was pared by 6 bases and J by 6 bases, with 9 bases between. The CDR3 nucleotides read TGTGCCAGCAGCGCCCGAGGAAACATTCAGTACTTC. Translated, it gives CASSARGNIQYF.

There are a few counts of this clonotype. The chain uses TRBV9 and TRBJ1-1; weak D call: TRBD1 (5 bases). V lost 4 bases and J lost 8, with 12 bases in between. The CDR3 length is 12 residues. Germline V gene lookup returns CDR1 SGDLS and CDR2 YYNGEE. The CDR3 loop is CASSPAGPEAFF. The CDR3, as DNA: TGTGCCAGCAGCCCGGCAGGGCCCGAAGCTTTCTTT.

V gene TRBV5-1 combines with J gene TRBJ2-7; 7 bases match TRBD2. V dropped 4 bases and J dropped 7; count of bases not matched to a gene: 17. Per the germline V gene, CDR1 is SGHRS and CDR2 is YFSETQ. This CDR3 comprises 16 residues. CDR3 residues: CASSPSGNPLALEQYF. The DNA for the CDR3 is TGCGCCAGCAGCCCTAGCGGAAACCCTCTTGCCCTAGAGCAGTACTTC.